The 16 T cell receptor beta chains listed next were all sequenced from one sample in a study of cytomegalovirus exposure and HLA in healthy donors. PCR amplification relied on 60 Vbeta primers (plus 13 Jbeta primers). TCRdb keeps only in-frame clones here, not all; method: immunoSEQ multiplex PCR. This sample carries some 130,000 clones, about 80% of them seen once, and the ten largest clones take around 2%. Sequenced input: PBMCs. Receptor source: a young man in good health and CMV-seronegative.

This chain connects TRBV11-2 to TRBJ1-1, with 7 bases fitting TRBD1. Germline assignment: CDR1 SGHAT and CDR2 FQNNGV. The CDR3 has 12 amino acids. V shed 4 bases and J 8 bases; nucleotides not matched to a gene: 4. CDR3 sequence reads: CASSSRGQEAFF. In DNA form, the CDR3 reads TGTGCCAGCAGCTCGAGGGGACAGGAAGCTTTCTTT.

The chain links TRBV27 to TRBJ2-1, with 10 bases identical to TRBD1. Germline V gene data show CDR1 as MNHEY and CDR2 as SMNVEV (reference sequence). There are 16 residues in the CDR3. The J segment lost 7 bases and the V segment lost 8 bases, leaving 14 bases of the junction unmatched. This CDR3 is CASSWVRDRGGNEQFF. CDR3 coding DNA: TGTGCCAGCTCATGGGTCCGGGACAGGGGAGGTAATGAGCAGTTCTTC.

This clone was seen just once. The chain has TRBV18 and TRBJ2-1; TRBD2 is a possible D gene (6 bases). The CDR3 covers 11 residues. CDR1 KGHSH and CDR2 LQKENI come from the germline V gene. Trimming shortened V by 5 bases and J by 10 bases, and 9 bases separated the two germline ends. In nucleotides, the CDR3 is TGTGCCAGCTCAACAAGCGGGGAGCAGTTCTTC. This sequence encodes CASSTSGEQFF.

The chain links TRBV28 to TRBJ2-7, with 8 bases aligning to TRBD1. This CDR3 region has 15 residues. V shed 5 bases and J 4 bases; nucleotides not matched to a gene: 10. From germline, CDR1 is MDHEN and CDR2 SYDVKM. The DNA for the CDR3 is TGTGCCAGCAGTCCCTGGCAGGGGGCGCATTACGAGCAGTACTTC. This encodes CASSPWQGAHYEQYF.

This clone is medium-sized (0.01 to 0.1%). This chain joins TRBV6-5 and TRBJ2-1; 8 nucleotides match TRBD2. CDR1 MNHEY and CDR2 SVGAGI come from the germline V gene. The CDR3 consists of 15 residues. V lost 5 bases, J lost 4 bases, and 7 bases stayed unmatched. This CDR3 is CASSAQLAVYNEQFF. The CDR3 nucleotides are TGTGCCAGCAGTGCGCAACTAGCGGTTTACAATGAGCAGTTCTTC.

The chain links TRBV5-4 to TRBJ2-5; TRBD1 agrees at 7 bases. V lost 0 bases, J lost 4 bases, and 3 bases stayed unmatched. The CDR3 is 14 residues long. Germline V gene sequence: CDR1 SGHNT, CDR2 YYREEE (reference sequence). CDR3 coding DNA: TGTGCCAGCAGCTTGGAAGGGGGCGGAGAGACCCAGTACTTC. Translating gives CASSLEGGGETQYF.

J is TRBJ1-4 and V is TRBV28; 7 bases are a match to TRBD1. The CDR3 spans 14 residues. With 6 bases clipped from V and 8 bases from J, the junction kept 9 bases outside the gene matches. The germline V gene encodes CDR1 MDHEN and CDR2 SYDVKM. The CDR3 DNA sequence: TGTGCCAGCAGGCTAACAGGGGACGACGAAAAACTGTTTTTT. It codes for CASRLTGDDEKLFF.

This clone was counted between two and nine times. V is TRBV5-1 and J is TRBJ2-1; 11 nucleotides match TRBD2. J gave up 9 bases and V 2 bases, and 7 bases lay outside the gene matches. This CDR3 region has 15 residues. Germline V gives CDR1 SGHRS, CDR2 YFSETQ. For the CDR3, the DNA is TGCGCCAGCAGCTTCGCTAGCGGGAGGAAGAGTGAGCAGTTCTTC. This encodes CASSFASGRKSEQFF.

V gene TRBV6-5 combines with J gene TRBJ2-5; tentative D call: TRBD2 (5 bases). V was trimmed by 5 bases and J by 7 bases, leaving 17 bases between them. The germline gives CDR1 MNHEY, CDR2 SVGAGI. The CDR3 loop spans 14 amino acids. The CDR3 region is CASSILDLSGTQYF. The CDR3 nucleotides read TGTGCCAGCAGTATCTTGGACCTCAGCGGGACCCAGTACTTC.

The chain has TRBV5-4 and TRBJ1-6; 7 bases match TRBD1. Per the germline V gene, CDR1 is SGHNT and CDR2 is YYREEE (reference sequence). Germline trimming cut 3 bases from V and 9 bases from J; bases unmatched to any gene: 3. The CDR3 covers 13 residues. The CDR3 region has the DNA TGTGCCAGCAGCTCACAGGGGTTTTCACCCCTCCACTTT. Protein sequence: CASSSQGFSPLHF.

The CDR3 region is CASSTTGGRDEQFF. The DNA of the CDR3 is TGTGCCAGTAGTACTACAGGGGGCAGGGATGAGCAGTTCTTC. The chain is built from TRBV19 and TRBJ2-1; 9 bases map to TRBD1. Germline V gene data show CDR1 as LNHDA and CDR2 as SQIVND (reference sequence). V lost 4 bases, J lost 8 bases, and 6 bases stayed unmatched. The CDR3 is 14 amino acids.

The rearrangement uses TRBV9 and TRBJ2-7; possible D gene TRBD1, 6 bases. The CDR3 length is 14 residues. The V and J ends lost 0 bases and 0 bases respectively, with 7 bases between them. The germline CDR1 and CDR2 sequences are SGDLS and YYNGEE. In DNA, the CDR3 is TGTGCCAGCAGCGTAGCGGGACACTCCTACGAGCAGTACTTC. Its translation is CASSVAGHSYEQYF.

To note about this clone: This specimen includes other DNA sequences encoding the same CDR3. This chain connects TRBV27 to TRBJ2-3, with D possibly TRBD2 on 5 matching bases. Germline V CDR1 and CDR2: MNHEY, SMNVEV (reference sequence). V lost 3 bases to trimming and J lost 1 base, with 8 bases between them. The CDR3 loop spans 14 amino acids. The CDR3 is CASSFSGGTDTQYF. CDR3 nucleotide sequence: TGTGCCAGCAGTTTCAGCGGCGGCACAGATACGCAGTATTTT.

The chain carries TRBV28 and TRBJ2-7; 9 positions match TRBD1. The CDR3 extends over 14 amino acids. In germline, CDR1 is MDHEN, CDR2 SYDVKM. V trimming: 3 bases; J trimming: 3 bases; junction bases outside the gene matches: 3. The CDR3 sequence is CASSFRDRDYEQYF. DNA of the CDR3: TGTGCCAGCAGTTTCCGGGACAGGGACTACGAGCAGTACTTC.

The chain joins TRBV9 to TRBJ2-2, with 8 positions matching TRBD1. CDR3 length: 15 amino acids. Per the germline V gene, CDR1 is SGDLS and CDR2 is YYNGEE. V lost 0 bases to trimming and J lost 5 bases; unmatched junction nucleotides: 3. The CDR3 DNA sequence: TGTGCCAGCAGCGTAGATAACAGGGGGACCGGGGAGCTGTTTTTT. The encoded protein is CASSVDNRGTGELFF.

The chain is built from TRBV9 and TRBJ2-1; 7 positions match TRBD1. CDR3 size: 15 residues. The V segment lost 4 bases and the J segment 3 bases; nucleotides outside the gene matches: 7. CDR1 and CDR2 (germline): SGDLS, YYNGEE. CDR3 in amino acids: CASSSGDRDYNEQFF. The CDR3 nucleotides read TGTGCCAGCAGCTCAGGGGACAGAGACTACAATGAGCAGTTCTTC. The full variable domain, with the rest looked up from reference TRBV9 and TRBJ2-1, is DSGVTQTPKHLITATGQRVTLRCSPRSGDLSVYWYQQSLDQGLQFLIQYYNGEERAKGNILERFSAQQFPDLHSELNLSSLELGDSALYFCASSSGDRDYNEQFFGPGTRLTVL.